The rows below give T cell receptor beta chains drawn from one sample of a study of CD8+CD57+ T cells in acquired aplastic anemia. TCRdb redid the calling of the reads with MiXCR, one entry per CDR3 protein. The sample holds roughly 130,000 distinct CDR3 sequences; roughly 50% are singletons and the top ten take about 2.7%. Sequenced material: sorted CD4+, CD8+, or CD8+CD57+ T cells (not recorded which) from PBMCs. Receptors were obtained from a human donor in good health, serving as a control. Both conserved end residues are part of each CDR3. Clone size is not always given. Where it is, it says once, few, many or a class for expanded clones.

J gene	clone size	V gene	CDR3 protein
TRBJ2-5	-	TRBV29-1	CSVQLRVKETQYF
TRBJ2-1	many	TRBV5-1	CASSFRQGGLNNEQFF
TRBJ1-1	once	TRBV29-1	CSARTWDTEAFF
TRBJ2-7	-	TRBV3-1	CASSQGQGNEQYF
TRBJ2-5	-	TRBV9	CASSVFVAGGLETQYF
TRBJ1-1	many	TRBV2	CASSEGRGGAEAFF
TRBJ2-5	-	TRBV2	CARGLQETQYF
TRBJ1-6	-	TRBV7-2	CASSLAADSPLHF
TRBJ1-3	-	TRBV13	CASSLRSGTGGNTIYF
TRBJ2-3	-	TRBV10-2	CASSKTSGGHTQYF
TRBJ2-6	many	TRBV5-1	CASSLTPSGGANVLTF
TRBJ1-2	-	TRBV2	CASISQGASGYTF
TRBJ2-3	many	TRBV12-3/TRBV12-4	CASTAWGRTDTQYF
TRBJ2-6	once	TRBV11-2	CASSPRGSFSGANVLTF
TRBJ2-7	few	TRBV7-9	CASSLPGIYEQYF
TRBJ2-7	few	TRBV20-1	CSAGLGTSGVYEQYF
TRBJ2-7	medium-sized	TRBV10-3	CAISRGSSYEQYF
TRBJ2-7	many	TRBV7-2	CASSSRPEQYF
TRBJ2-5	-	TRBV20-1	CSASGQGSQETQYF
TRBJ2-1	many	TRBV5-1	CASSFLAGGPNEQFF
TRBJ2-6	few	TRBV9	CASSARTGTGANVLTF
TRBJ2-7	many	TRBV6-1	CASSGGLAVSYEQYF
TRBJ2-7	many	TRBV20-1	CSARIAGGPNEQYF
TRBJ2-5	-	TRBV2	CASRELGGETQYF